This T cell receptor beta chain came from a study of T-cell memory formation after mild COVID-19. The study, taken as a whole, reports: Clones which contracted sat mainly in CM and EM if CD4+, and in EMRA if CD8+. Pre-infection memory showed some responding clones, and this suggested that cross-reactive memory joined.

A single record per CDR3 protein comes from TCRdb applying MiXCR to the 5' RACE reads. The top ten hold approximately 12% of the sample, which has 400,000 or so distinct CDR3 sequences, 21% seen once. Remarks on this clonotype: Its antigen is not known.

Germline values: CDR1 MNHNS, CDR2 SASEGT. This CDR3 region has 15 residues. V was pared by 4 bases and J by 2 bases, with 15 bases between. Sequences were obtained from PBMCs or a T cell subset sorted from them (not recorded which). V and J are TRBV6-1 and TRBJ2-7; maybe TRBD1 (6 bases). The sequence was obtained from an adult woman who had mild COVID-19 (a few samples of this study predate the infection). Cell type and time point are not known. The CDR3 loop is CASSVEAQGTYEQYF. CDR3 DNA sequence: TGTGCCAGCAGTGTTGAAGCACAGGGTACCTACGAGCAGTACTTC.